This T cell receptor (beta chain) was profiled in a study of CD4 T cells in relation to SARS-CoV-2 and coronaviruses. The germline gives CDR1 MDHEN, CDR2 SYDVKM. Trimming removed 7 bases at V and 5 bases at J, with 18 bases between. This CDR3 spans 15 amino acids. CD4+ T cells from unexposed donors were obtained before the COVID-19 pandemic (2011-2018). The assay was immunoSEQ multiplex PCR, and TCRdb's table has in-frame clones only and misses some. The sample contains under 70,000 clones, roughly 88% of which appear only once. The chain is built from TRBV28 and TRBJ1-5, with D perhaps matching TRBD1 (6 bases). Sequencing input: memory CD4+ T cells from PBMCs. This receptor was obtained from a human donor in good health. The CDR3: CASNIQGGRYQPQHF. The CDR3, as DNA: TGTGCCAGCAACATACAGGGAGGTCGTTATCAGCCCCAGCATTTT.